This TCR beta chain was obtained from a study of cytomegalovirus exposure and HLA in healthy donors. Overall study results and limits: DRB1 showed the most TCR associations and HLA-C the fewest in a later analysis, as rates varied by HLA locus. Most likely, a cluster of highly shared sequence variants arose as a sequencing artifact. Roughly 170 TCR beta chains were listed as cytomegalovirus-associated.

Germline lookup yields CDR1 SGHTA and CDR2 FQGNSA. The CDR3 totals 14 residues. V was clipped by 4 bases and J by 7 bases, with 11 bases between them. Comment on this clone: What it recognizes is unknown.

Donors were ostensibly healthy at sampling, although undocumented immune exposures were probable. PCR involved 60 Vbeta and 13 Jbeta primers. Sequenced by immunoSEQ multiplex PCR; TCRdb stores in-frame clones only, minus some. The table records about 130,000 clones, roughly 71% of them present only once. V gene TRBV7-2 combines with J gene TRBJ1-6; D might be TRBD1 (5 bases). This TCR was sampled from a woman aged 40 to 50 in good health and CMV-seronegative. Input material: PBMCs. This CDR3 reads CASSSRRGNSPLHF. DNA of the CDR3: TGTGCCAGCAGCTCACGAAGGGGAAATTCACCCCTCCACTTT. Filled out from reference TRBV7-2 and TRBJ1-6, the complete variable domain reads GAGVSQSPSNKVTEKGKDVELRCDPISGHTALYWYRQSLGQGLEFLIYFQGNSAPDKSGLPSDRFSAERTGGSVSTLTIQRTQQEDSAVYLCASSSRRGNSPLHFGNGTRLTVT.